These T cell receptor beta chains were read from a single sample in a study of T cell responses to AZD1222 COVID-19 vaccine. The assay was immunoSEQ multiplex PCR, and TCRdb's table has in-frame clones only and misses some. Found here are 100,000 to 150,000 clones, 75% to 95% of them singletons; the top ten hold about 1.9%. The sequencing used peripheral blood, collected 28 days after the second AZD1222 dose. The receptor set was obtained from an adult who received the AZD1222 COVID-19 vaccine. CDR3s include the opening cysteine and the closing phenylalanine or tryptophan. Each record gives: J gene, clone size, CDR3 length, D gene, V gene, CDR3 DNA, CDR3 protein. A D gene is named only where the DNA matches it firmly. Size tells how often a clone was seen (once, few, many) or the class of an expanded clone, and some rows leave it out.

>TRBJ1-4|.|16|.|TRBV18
TGTGCCAGCTCACCTTCGCGGGGGGGGACTGTGGAAAAACTGTTTTTT
CASSPSRGGTVEKLFF
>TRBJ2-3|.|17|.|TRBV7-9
TGTGCCAGCAGCTTAGATTTCTGGGGGGCCGGTACAGATACGCAGTATTTT
CASSLDFWGAGTDTQYF
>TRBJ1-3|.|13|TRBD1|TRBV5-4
TGTGCCAGCAGCTCGCAGGGGGCGGACACCATATATTTT
CASSSQGADTIYF
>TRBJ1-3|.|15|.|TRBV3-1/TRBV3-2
TGTGCCAGCAGCCTCAGGGCTATCTCTGGAAACACCATATATTTT
CASSLRAISGNTIYF
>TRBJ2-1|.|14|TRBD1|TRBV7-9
TGTGCCAGCAGCCCAAGACAGGGGGCTGGTGAGCAGTTCTTC
CASSPRQGAGEQFF
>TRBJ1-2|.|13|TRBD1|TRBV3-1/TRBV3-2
TGTGCCAGCAGCCAAGGGACAGGGTATGGCTACACCTTC
CASSQGTGYGYTF
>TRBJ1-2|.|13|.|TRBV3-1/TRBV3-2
TGTGCCAGCAGCCAAGACGGCCGGGATGGCTACACCTTC
CASSQDGRDGYTF
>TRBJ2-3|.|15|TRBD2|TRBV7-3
TGTGCCAGCAGCTTATGGGGGAGGGCGGCAGATACGCAGTATTTT
CASSLWGRAADTQYF
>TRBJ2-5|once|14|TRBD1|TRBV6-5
TGTGCCAGCACCGGGACAGGGTCCCGAGAGACCCAGTACTTC
CASTGTGSRETQYF
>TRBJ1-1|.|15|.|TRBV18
TGTGCCAGCTCACCACCGTTAGGGGTGAACACTGAAGCTTTCTTT
CASSPPLGVNTEAFF
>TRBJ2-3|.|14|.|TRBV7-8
TGTGCCAGCAGCTTGGCGGGAAAAGCAGATACGCAGTATTTT
CASSLAGKADTQYF
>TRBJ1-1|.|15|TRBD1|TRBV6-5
TGTGCCAGCAGAGACAGGGGATATATGAACACTGAAGCTTTCTTT
CASRDRGYMNTEAFF
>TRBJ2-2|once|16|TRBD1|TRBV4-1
TGCGCCAGCAGCCCCACGGGGACAGGGAACACCGGGGAGCTGTTTTTT
CASSPTGTGNTGELFF
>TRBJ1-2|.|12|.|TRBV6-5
TGTGCCAGCAGTTACATTGGGGGCGGCTACACCTTC
CASSYIGGGYTF
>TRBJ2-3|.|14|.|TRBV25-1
TGTGCCAGCAGTGATTGGGGGAGCACAGATACGCAGTATTTT
CASSDWGSTDTQYF
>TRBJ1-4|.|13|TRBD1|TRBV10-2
TGCGCCAGCAGTGAACAGGGGTTTGAAAAACTGTTTTTT
CASSEQGFEKLFF
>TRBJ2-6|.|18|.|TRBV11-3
TGTGCCAGCAGCTCGATGGCCTCGGGGTGGTCTGGGGCCAACGTCCTGACTTTC
CASSSMASGWSGANVLTF
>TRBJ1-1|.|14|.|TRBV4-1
TGCGCCAGCAGCCAAAGGGCAGGGACCACTGAAGCTTTCTTT
CASSQRAGTTEAFF
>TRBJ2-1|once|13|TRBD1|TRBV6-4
TGTGCCAGCAGCCGGGACAGGGTTAGCGAGCAGTTCTTC
CASSRDRVSEQFF
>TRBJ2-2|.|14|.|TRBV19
TGTGCCAGTAGTTGGGGGGCGCGGACCGGGGAGCTGTTTTTT
CASSWGARTGELFF
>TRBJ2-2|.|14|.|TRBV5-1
TGCGCCAGCAAGGTGGGGGCCAGTGGCGGGGAGCTGTTTTTT
CASKVGASGGELFF
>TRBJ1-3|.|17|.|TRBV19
TGTGCCAGTAGTATCTCCAGACAGTCGAGCTCTGGAAACACCATATATTTT
CASSISRQSSSGNTIYF
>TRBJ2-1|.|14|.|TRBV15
TGTGCCACCAGCAGAGATAGGGAGCCCAATGAGCAGTTCTTC
CATSRDREPNEQFF
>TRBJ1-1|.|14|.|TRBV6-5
TGTGCCAGCAGCCAGACAGGCTTGAACACTGAAGCTTTCTTT
CASSQTGLNTEAFF
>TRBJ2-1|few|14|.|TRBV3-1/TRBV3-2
TGTGCCAGCAGCCAAGATACAATTAGAAATGAGCAGTTCTTC
CASSQDTIRNEQFF
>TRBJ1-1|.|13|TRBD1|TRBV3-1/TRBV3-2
TGTGCCAGCAGCGCGACAGGGGGGACTGAAGCTTTCTTT
CASSATGGTEAFF
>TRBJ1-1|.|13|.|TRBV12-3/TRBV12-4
TGTGCCAGCAGTTTAAGGGAAGCCACTGAAGCTTTCTTT
CASSLREATEAFF
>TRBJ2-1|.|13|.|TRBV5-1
TGCGCCAGCAGCTCGGCCCCGGAAAATGAGCAGTTCTTC
CASSSAPENEQFF
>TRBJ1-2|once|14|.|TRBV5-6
TGTGCCAGCAGCGCGATAACAGTAAACTATGGCTACACCTTC
CASSAITVNYGYTF
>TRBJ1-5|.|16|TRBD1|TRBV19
TGTGCCAGTAGACCTCTACGACAGGGGCCCACTCAGCCCCAGCATTTT
CASRPLRQGPTQPQHF
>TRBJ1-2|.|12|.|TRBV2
TGTGCCAGCACCGGACAGCCCTATGGCTACACCTTC
CASTGQPYGYTF
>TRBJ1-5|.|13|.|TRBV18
TGTGCCAGCTCACCCTATAGCAATCAGCCCCAGCATTTT
CASSPYSNQPQHF
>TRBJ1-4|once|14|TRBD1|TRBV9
TGTGCCAGCAGCGACGGACAGGGAGGTGAAAAACTGTTTTTT
CASSDGQGGEKLFF
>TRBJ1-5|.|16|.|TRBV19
TGTGCCAGTAGTATTCATTCACGGGGATGGAATCAGCCCCAGCATTTT
CASSIHSRGWNQPQHF
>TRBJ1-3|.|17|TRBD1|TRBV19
TGTGCCACCAAACTGACCGGGACAGGGGTTCCTGGAAACACCATATATTTT
CATKLTGTGVPGNTIYF
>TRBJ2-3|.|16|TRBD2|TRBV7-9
TGTGCCAGCAGCTCACAAGCGGGGGGAAGCACAGATACGCAGTATTTT
CASSSQAGGSTDTQYF
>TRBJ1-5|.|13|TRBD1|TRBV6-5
TGTGCCAGCCGGACAGGGTTAAGTCAGCCCCAGCATTTT
CASRTGLSQPQHF
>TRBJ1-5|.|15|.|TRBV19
TGTGCCAGTAGTATAGGATCCTCGGGGTGGCAGCCCCAGCATTTT
CASSIGSSGWQPQHF
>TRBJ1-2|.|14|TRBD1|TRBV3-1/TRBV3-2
TGTGCCAGCAGCCGGACGGACAGGCGATCTGGCTACACCTTC
CASSRTDRRSGYTF
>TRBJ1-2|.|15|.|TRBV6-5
TGTGCCAGCAGTTATTGGGGGGTGGGTGACTATGGCTACACCTTC
CASSYWGVGDYGYTF
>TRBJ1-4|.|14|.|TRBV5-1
TGCGCCAGCAGCTTGGCCTTAAGTGGTGAAAAACTGTTTTTT
CASSLALSGEKLFF